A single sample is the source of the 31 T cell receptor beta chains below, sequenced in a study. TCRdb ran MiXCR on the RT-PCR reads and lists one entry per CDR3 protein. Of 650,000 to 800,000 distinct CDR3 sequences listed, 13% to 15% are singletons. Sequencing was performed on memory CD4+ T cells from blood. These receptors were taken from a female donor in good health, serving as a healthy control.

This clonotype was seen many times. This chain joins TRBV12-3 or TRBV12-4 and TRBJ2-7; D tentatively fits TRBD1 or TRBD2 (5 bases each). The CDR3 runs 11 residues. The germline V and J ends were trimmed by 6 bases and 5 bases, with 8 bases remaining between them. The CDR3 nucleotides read TGTGCCAGCAGCCGGGGCAACGAGCAGTACTTC. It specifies CASSRGNEQYF.

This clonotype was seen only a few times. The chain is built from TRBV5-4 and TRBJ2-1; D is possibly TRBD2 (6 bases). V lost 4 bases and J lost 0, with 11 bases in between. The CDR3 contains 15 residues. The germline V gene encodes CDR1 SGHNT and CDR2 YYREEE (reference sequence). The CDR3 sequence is CASSGRGNSYNEQFF. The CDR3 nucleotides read TGTGCCAGCAGCGGGCGGGGTAACTCCTACAATGAGCAGTTCTTC.

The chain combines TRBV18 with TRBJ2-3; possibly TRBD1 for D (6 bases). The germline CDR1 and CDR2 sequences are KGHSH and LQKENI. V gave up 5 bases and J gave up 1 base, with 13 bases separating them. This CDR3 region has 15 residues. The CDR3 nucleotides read TGTGCCAGCTCAACCCGACAGGCTGGCACAGATACGCAGTATTTT. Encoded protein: CASSTRQAGTDTQYF.

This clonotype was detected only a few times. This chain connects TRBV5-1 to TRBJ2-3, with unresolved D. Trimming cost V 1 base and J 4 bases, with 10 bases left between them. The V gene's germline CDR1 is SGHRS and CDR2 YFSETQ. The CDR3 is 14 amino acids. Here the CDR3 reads CASSLNGWADTQYF. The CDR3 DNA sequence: TGCGCCAGCAGCTTGAACGGATGGGCAGATACGCAGTATTTT.

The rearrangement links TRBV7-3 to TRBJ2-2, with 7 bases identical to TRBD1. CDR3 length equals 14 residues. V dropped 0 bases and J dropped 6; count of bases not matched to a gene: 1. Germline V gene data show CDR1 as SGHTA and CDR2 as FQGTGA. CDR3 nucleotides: TGTGCCAGCAGCTTAACACAGGGGTCCGGGGAGCTGTTTTTT. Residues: CASSLTQGSGELFF.

The CDR3 DNA reads as TGTGCCAGCAGTAGTGAGGTCTACGAGCAGTACTTC. Protein product: CASSSEVYEQYF. V usage is TRBV28 and J usage is TRBJ2-7; D gene uncertain. CDR1 and CDR2 (germline): MDHEN, SYDVKM. Trimming removed 5 bases from V and 3 bases from J, with 8 bases in between. The CDR3 extends over 12 amino acids.

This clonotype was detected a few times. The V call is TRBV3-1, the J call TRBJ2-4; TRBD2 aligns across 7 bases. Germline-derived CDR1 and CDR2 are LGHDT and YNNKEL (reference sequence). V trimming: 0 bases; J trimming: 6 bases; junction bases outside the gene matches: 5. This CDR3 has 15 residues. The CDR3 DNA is TGTGCCAGCAGCCAAGATTGGGAGGGCACAAACATTCAGTACTTC. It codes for CASSQDWEGTNIQYF. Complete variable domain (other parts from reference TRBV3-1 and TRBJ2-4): DTAVSQTPKYLVTQMGNDKSIKCEQNLGHDTMYWYKQDSKKFLKIMFSYNNKELIINETVPNRFSPKSPDKAHLNLHINSLELGDSAVYFCASSQDWEGTNIQYFGAGTRLSVL.

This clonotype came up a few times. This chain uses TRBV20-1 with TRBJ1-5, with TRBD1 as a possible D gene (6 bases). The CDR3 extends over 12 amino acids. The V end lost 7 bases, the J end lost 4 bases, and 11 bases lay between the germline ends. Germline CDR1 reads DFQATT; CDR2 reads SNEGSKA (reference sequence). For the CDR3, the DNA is TGCAGTGGTCTACAGGGTAATCAGCCCCAGCATTTT. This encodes CSGLQGNQPQHF.

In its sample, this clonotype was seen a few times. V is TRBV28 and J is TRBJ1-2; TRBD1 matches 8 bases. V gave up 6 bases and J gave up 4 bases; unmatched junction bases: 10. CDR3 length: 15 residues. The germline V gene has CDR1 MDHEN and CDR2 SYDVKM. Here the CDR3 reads CASRPPTGEVYGYTF. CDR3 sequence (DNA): TGTGCCAGCAGACCACCGACAGGGGAAGTCTATGGCTACACCTTC.

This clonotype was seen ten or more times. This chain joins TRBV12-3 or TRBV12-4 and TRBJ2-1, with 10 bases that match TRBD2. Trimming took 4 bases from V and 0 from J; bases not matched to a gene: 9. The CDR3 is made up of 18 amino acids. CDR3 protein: CASSYRGAGGSSYNEQFF. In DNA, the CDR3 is TGTGCCAGCAGTTACAGGGGAGCGGGAGGGAGCTCCTACAATGAGCAGTTCTTC.

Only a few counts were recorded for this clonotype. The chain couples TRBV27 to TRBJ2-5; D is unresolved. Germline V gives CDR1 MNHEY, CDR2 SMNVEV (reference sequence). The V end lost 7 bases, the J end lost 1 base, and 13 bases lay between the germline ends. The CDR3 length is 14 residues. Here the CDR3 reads CASNCRVLQETQYF. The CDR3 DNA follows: TGTGCCAGCAATTGTAGGGTGCTCCAAGAGACCCAGTACTTC.

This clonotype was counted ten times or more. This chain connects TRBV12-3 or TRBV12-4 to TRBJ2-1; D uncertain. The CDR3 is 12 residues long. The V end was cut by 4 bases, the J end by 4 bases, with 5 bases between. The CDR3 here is CASSSQYNEQFF. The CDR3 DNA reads TGTGCCAGCAGTTCCCAGTACAATGAGCAGTTCTTC.

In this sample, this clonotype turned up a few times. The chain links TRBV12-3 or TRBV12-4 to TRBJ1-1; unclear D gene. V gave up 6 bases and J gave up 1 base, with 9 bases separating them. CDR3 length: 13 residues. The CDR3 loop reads CASSPVENTEAFF. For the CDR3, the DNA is TGTGCCAGCAGCCCGGTTGAGAACACTGAAGCTTTCTTT.

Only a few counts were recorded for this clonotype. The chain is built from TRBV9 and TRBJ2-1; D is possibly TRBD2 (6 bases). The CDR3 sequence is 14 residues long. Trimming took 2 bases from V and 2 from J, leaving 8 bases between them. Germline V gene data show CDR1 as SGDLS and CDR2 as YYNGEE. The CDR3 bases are TGTGCCAGCAGCGTCGGGGGAGCCTACAATGAGCAGTTCTTC. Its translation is CASSVGGAYNEQFF.

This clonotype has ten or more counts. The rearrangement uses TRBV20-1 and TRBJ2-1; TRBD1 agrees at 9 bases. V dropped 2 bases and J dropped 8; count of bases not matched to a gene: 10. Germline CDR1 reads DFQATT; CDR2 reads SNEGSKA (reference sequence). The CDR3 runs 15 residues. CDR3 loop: CSARSGGTGNHEQFF. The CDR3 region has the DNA TGCAGTGCTAGATCCGGCGGGACAGGGAACCATGAGCAGTTCTTC.

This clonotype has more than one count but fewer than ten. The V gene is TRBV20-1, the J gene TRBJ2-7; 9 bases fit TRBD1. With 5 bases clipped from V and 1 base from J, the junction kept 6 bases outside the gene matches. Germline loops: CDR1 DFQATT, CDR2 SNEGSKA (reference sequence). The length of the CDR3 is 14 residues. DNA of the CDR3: TGCAGTGCTGACCGGGACAGGGATTCCTACGAGCAGTACTTC. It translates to CSADRDRDSYEQYF.

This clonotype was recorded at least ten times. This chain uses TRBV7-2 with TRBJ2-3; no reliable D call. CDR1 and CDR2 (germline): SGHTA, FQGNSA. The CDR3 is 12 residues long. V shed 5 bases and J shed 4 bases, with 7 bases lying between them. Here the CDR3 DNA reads TGTGCCAGCAGCCCCCGGGCAGATACGCAGTATTTT. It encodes CASSPRADTQYF.

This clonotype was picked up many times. CDR3 DNA sequence: TGCAGCGTGGAACAGGGGTATGCCGAGACCCAGTACTTC. Translated: CSVEQGYAETQYF. The chain is built from TRBV29-1 and TRBJ2-5, with 7 bases matching TRBD1. The CDR3 runs to 13 residues. CDR1 and CDR2 (germline): SQVTM, ANQGSEA. The junction had 9 bases not matched to a gene; V was cut back by 6 bases and J by 5 bases.

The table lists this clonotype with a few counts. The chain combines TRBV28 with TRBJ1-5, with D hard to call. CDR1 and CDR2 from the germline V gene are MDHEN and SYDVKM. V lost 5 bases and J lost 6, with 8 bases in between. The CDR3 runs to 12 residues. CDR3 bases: TGTGCCAGCAGTGCCCGAATTCAGCCCCAGCATTTT. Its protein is CASSARIQPQHF.

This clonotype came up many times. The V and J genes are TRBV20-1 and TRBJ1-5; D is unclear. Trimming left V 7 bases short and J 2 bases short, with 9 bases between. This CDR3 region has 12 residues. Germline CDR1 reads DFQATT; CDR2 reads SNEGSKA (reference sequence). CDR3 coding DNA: TGCAGTGGGACTACCGGCAATCAGCCCCAGCATTTT. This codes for CSGTTGNQPQHF.

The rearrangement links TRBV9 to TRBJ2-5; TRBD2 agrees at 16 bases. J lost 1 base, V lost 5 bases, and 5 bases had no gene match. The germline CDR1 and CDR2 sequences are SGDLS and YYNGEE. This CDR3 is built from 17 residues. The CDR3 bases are TGTGCCAGCAGTGGGACTAGCGGGGGGGCCGGCCAAGAGACCCAGTACTTC. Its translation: CASSGTSGGAGQETQYF.

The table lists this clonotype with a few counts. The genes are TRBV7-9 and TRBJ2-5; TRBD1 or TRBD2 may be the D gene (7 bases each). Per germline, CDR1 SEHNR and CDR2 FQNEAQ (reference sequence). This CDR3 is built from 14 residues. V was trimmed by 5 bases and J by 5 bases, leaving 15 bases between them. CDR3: CASSPQGGSETQYF. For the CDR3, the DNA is TGTGCCAGCAGCCCCCAGGGGGGGTCGGAGACCCAGTACTTC. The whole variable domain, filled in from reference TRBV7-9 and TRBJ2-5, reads DTGVSQNPRHKITKRGQNVTFRCDPISEHNRLYWYRQTLGQGPEFLTYFQNEAQLEKSRLLSDRFSAERPKGSFSTLEIQRTEQGDSAMYLCASSPQGGSETQYFGPGTRLLVL.

The CDR3 loop reads CASSLSRDTNQPQHF. CDR3 in DNA: TGTGCCAGCAGCTTAAGTAGGGACACCAATCAGCCCCAGCATTTT. J is TRBJ1-5 and V is TRBV7-3, with D possibly being TRBD1 (6 bases). V lost 1 base and J lost 3, with 10 bases in between. Germline V CDR1 and CDR2: SGHTA, FQGTGA. This CDR3 is 15 amino acids long.

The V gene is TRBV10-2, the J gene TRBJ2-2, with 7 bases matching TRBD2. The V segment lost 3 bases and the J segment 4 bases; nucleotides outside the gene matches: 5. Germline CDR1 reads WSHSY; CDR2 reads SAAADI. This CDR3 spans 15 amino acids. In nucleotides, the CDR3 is TGCGCCAGCAGTGAAACGGCTAGCGGCACCGGGGAGCTGTTTTTT. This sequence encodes CASSETASGTGELFF.

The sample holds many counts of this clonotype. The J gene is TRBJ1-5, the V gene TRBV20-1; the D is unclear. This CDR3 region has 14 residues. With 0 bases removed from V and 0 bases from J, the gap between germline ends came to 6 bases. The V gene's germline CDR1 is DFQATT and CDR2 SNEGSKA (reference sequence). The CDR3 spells CSARDNNSNQPQHF. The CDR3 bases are TGCAGTGCTAGAGATAATAATAGCAATCAGCCCCAGCATTTT.

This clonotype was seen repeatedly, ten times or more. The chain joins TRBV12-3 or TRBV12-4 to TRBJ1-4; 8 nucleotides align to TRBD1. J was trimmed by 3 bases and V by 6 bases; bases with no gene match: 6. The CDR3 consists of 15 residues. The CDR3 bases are TGTGCCAGCAGCCGACAGGGGCAGGCTAATGAAAAACTGTTTTTT. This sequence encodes CASSRQGQANEKLFF.

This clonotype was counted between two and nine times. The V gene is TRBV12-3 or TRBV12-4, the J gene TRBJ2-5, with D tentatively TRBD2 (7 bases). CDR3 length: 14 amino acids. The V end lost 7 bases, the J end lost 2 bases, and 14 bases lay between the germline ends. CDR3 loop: CASTQRGGQETQYF. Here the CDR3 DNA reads TGTGCCAGCACCCAAAGGGGGGGGCAAGAGACCCAGTACTTC.

The CDR3 DNA sequence: TGTGCCAGCAGTTACTCGTTCAGGGCGGAGCTGTTTTTT. It specifies CASSYSFRAELFF. J is TRBJ2-2 and V is TRBV6-2 or TRBV6-3; D perhaps matches TRBD1 (5 bases). Germline assignment: CDR1 MNHEY and CDR2 SVGEGT. V was cut by 0 bases and J by 10 bases, with 9 bases left in between. CDR3 length equals 13 residues.

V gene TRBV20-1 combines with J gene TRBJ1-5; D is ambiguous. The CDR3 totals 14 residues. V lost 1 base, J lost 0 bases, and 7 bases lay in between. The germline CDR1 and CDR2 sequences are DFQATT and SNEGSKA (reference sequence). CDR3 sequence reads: CSARGGNSNQPQHF. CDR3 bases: TGCAGTGCTAGAGGAGGTAATAGCAATCAGCCCCAGCATTTT.

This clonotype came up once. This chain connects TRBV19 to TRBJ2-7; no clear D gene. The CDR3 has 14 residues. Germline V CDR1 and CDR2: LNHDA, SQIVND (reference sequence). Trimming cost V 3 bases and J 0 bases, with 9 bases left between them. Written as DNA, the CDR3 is TGTGCCAGTAGTATTACCCGGGCCTCCTACGAGCAGTACTTC. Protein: CASSITRASYEQYF.

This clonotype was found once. Here the CDR3 DNA reads TGCAGTGCTAGAAAGGACAGGGGGATCTATGGCTACACCTTC. Translating it yields CSARKDRGIYGYTF. The rearrangement links TRBV20-1 to TRBJ1-2, with TRBD1 matching over 10 bases. Germline assignment: CDR1 DFQATT and CDR2 SNEGSKA (reference sequence). Unmatched junction bases numbered 4, after V lost 2 bases and J lost 4 bases. The CDR3 totals 14 residues.